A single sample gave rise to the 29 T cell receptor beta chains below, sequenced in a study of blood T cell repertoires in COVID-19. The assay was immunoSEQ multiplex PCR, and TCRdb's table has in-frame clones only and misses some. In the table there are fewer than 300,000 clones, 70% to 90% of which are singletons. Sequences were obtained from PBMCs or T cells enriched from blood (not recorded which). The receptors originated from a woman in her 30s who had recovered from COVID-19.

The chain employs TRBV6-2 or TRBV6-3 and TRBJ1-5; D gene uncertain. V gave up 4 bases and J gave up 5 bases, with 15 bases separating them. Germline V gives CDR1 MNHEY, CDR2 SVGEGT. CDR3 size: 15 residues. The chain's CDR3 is CASSLGILGHQPQHF. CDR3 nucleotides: TGTGCCAGCAGTTTAGGCATCCTAGGCCATCAGCCCCAGCATTTT.

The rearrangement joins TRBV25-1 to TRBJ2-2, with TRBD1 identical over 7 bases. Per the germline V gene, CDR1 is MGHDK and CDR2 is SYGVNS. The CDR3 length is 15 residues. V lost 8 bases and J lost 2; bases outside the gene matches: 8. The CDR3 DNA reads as TGTGCCAGCCGGGACGGGACAGTTAACACCGGGGAGCTGTTTTTT. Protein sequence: CASRDGTVNTGELFF.

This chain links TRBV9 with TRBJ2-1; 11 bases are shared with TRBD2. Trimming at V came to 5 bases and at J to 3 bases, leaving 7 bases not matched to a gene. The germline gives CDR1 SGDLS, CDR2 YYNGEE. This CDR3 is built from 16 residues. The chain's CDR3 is CASSISGTSGYNEQFF. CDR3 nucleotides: TGTGCCAGCAGTATCTCCGGGACTAGCGGCTACAATGAGCAGTTCTTC.

This CDR3 reads CSVNQGRSGTEAFF. The CDR3 DNA reads as TGCAGCGTCAACCAGGGTCGGTCGGGCACTGAAGCTTTCTTT. The V call is TRBV29-1, the J call TRBJ1-1, with D perhaps TRBD1 (5 bases). Trimming cost V 6 bases and J 4 bases, with 18 bases left between them. The CDR3 spans 14 residues. In germline, CDR1 is SQVTM, CDR2 ANQGSEA.

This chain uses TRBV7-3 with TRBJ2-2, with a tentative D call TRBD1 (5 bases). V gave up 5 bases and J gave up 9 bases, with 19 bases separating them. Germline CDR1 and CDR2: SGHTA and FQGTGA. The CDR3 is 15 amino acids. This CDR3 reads CASSPQGAPPWELFF. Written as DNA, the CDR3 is TGTGCCAGCAGCCCCCAAGGGGCACCACCCTGGGAGCTGTTTTTT.

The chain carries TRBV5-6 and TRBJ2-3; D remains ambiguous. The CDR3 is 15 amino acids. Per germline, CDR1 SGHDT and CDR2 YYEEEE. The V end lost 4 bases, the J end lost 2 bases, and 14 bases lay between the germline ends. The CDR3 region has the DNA TGTGCCAGCAGCCTCGAACAACATAACACAGATACGCAGTATTTT. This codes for CASSLEQHNTDTQYF.

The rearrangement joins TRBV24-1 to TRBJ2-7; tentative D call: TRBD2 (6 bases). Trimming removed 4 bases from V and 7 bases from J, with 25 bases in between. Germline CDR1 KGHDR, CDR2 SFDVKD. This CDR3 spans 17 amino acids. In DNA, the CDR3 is TGTGCCACCAGTGACCCGCCCGGAGGAGCGGGTGCGGGTGAGCAGTACTTC. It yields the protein CATSDPPGGAGAGEQYF.

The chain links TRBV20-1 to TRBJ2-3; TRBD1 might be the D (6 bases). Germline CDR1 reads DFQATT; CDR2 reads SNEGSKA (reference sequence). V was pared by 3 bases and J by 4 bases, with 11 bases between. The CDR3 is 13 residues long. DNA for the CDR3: TGCAGTGCTAGTCAGTCAGGGGCAGATACGCAGTATTTT. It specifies CSASQSGADTQYF.

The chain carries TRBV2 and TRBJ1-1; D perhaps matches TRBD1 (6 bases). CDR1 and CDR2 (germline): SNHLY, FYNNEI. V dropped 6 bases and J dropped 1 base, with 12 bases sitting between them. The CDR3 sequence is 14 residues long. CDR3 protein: CASRDSMGNTEAFF. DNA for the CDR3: TGTGCCAGCAGGGACAGCATGGGGAACACTGAAGCTTTCTTT. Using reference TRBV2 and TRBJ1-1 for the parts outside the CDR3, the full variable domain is EPEVTQTPSHQVTQMGQEVILRCVPISNHLYFYWYRQILGQKVEFLVSFYNNEISEKSEIFDDQFSVERPDGSNFTLKIRSTKLEDSAMYFCASRDSMGNTEAFFGQGTRLTVV.

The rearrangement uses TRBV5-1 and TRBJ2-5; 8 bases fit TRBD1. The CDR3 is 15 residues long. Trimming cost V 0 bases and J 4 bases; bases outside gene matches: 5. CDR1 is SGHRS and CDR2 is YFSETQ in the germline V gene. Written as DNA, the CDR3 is TGCGCCAGCAGCTTGGTATCAGGGGGCGCAGAGACCCAGTACTTC. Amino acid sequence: CASSLVSGGAETQYF.

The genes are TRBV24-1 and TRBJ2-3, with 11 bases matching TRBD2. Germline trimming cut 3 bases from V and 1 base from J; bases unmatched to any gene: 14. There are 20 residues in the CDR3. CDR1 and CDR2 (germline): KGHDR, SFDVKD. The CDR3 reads CATSDVLAGVAKPRTDTQYF. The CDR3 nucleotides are TGTGCCACCAGTGATGTACTAGCGGGAGTCGCCAAACCGCGCACAGATACGCAGTATTTT.

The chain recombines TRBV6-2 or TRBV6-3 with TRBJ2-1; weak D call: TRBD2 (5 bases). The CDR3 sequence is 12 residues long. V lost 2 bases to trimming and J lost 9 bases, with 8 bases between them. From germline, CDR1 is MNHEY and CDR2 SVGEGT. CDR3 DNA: TGTGCCAGCAGTTACGGACTCAGTGAGCAGTTCTTC. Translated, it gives CASSYGLSEQFF.

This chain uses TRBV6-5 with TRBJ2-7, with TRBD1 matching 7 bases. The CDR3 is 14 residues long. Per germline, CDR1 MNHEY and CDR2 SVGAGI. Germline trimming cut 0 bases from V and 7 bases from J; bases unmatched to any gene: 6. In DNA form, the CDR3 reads TGTGCCAGCAGTTACTCGAACAGGGGAAAGGAGCAGTACTTC. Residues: CASSYSNRGKEQYF.

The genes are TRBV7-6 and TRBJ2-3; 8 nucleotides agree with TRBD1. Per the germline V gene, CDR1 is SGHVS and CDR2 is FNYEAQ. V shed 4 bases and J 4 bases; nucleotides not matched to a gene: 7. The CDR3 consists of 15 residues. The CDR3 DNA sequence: TGTGCCAGCAGCTCCGGACAGGGATTGTCAGATACGCAGTATTTT. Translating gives CASSSGQGLSDTQYF.

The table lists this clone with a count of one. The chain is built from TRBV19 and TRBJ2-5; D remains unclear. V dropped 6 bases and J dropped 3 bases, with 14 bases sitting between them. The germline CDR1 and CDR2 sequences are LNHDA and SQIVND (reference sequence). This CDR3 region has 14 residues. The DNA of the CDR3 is TGTGCCAGTAGCCTTGCGAGACGGGAAGAGACCCAGTACTTC. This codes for CASSLARREETQYF.

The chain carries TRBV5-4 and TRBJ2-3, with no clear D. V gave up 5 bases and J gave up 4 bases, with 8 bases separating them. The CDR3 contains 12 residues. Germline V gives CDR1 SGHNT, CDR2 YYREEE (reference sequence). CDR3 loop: CASRPDSDTQYF. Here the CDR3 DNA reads TGTGCCAGCAGACCTGACTCAGATACGCAGTATTTT.

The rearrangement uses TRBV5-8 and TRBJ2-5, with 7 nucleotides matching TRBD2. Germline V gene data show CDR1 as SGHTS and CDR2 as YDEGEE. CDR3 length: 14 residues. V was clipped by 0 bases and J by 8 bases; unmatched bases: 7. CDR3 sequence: CASSLGTSWDTQYF. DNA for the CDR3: TGTGCCAGCAGCTTGGGGACTAGTTGGGATACCCAGTACTTC.

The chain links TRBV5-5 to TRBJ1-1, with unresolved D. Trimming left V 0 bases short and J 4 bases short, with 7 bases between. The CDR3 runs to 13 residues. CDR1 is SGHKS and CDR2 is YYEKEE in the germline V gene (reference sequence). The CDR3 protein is CASSLAGSTEAFF. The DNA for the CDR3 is TGTGCCAGCAGCTTGGCTGGCAGCACTGAAGCTTTCTTT.

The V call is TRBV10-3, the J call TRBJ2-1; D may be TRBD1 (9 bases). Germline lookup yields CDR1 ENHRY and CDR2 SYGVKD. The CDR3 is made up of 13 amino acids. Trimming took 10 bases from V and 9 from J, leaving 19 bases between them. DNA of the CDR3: TGTGCCACCGGGGGGGACAGGGAAGGTGAGCAGTTCTTC. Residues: CATGGDREGEQFF.

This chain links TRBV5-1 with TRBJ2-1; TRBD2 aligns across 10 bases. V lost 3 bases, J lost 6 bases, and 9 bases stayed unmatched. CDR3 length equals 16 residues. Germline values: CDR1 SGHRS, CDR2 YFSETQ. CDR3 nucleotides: TGCGCCAGCAGCTCTACCGTAGCGGGGGGCCCCAATGAGCAGTTCTTC. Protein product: CASSSTVAGGPNEQFF.

The DNA for the CDR3 is TGTGCCAGCAGTTTACAGGGGCCCGGGCAGCCCCAGCATTTT. The encoded protein is CASSLQGPGQPQHF. The chain couples TRBV2 to TRBJ1-5, with 7 bases aligning to TRBD1. The J segment lost 7 bases and the V segment lost 5 bases, leaving 8 bases of the junction unmatched. The CDR3 sequence is 14 residues long. Germline assignment: CDR1 SNHLY and CDR2 FYNNEI.

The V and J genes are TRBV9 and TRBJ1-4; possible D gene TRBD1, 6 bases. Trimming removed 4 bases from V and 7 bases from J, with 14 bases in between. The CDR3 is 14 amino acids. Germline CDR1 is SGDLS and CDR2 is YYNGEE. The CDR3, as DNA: TGTGCCAGCAGCAGGGAGGGGGGTCTTGAAAAACTGTTTTTT. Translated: CASSREGGLEKLFF.

CDR3 residues: CASSSLGQNTDTQYF. The CDR3 DNA is TGTGCCAGCTCAAGTCTCGGACAGAACACAGATACGCAGTATTTT. The chain uses TRBV18 and TRBJ2-3, with a weak D call TRBD1 (6 bases). The V gene's germline CDR1 is KGHSH and CDR2 LQKENI. CDR3 size: 15 residues. V lost 5 bases, J lost 2 bases, and 14 bases lay in between. The full variable domain, its missing parts supplied by reference TRBV18 and TRBJ2-3, is NAGVMQNPRHLVRRRGQEARLRCSPMKGHSHVYWYRQLPEEGLKFMVYLQKENIIDESGMPKERFSAEFPKEGPSILRIQQVVRGDSAAYFCASSSLGQNTDTQYFGPGTRLTVL.

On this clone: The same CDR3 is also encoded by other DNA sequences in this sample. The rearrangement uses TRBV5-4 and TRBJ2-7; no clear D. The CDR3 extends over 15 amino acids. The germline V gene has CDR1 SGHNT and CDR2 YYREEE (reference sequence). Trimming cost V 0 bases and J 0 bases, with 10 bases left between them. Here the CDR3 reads CASSLGQRSSYEQYF. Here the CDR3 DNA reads TGTGCCAGCAGCTTGGGTCAGAGGAGCTCCTACGAGCAGTACTTC.

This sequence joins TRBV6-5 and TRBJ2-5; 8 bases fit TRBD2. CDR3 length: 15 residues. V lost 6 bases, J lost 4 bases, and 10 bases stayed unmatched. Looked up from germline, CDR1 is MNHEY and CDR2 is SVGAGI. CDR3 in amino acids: CASRAWRGAPETQYF. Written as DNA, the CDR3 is TGTGCCAGCAGGGCCTGGCGGGGGGCCCCAGAGACCCAGTACTTC.

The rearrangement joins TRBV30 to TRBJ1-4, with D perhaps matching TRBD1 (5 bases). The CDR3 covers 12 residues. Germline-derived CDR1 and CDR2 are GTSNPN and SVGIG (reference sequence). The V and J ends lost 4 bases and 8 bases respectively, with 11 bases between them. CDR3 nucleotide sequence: TGTGCCTGGAATGAGGAGGGGGAAAAACTGTTTTTT. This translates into CAWNEEGEKLFF.

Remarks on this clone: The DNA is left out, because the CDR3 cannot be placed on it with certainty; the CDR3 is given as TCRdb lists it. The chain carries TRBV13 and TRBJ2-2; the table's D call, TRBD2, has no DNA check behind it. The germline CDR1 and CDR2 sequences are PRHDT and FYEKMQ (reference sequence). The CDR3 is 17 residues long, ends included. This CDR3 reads CASSPNSGVFGAGELFF.

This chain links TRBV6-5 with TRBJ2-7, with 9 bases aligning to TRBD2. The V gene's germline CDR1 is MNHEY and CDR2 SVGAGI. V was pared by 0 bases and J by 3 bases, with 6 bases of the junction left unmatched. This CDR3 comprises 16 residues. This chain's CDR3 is CASSYSKGLANYEQYF. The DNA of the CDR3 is TGTGCCAGCAGTTACTCGAAGGGACTAGCTAACTACGAGCAGTACTTC.

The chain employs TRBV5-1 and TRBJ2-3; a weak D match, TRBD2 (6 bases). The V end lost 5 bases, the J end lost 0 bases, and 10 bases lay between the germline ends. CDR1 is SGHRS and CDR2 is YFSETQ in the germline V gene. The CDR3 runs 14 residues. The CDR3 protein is CASRRGTSTDTQYF. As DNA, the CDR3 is TGCGCCAGCAGACGCGGGACTAGCACAGATACGCAGTATTTT.